The following is a TCR beta chain sequence with its context. Its cognate antigen is unknown. This entry comes from a study of lymphopenia after photon versus proton radiotherapy. TCRdb's table, derived via immunoSEQ multiplex PCR, lists solely in-frame clones and lacks some. The sample consists of about 30,000 clones, approximately 87% of them appearing once. Study outcomes and limitations: Photon-treated patients lost naive T cells and TCR diversity; proton-treated stayed stable. Authors raise, but do not show, better survival with proton therapy. In patients who died, overall survival fell as post-nadir TCR diversity dropped more. Oligoclonal CD8+ Temra expansion after nadir drove photon patients' diversity drop.

The V gene's germline CDR1 is SEHNR and CDR2 FQNEAQ (reference sequence). The length of the CDR3 is 14 residues. The trim removed 7 bases at V and 1 base at J, leaving 6 bases unmatched. The sequences come from peripheral blood, collected from a patient treated with proton-based radiotherapy. The chain is built from TRBV7-9 and TRBJ1-1, with 7 bases matching TRBD1. This receptor was taken from a woman aged 60-75 years with cholangiocarcinoma. Some clones in this sample may be carry-over from other donors' samples. The DNA of the CDR3 is TGTGCCAGCAACCCCAGGGGGGGGAACACTGAAGCTTTCTTT. Translation gives CASNPRGGNTEAFF.